This TCR beta chain was sequenced for a study of blood T cells in healthy people across ages. Regarding the study as a whole: The study could not conclusively compare naive and antigen-experienced cells, given its unsorted PBMCs.

Germline V gene lookup returns CDR1 SNHLY and CDR2 FYNNEI. The CDR3 loop spans 17 amino acids. Trimming cost V 5 bases and J 0 bases; bases outside gene matches: 9. A second about 7 to 11 cycle PCR used barcoded and J-beta primers. TCRdb analysed the 5' RACE reads with MiXCR anew, one entry per CDR3 protein. The sample includes some 1.4 million distinct CDR3 sequences, 42% seen only once; the top ten take 7.9%. As to this clonotype: Antigen specificity is unknown.

The rearrangement links TRBV2 to TRBJ2-1; 8 bases agree with TRBD2. The source material was blood. The receptor comes from a woman between 18 and 29 years old in good health. The CDR3 DNA sequence: TGTGCCAGCAGTCTCCGGACTAGCAAGAGCTCCTACAATGAGCAGTTCTTC. Translating it yields CASSLRTSKSSYNEQFF.